The rows below give T cell receptor beta chains drawn from one sample of a study of blood T cell repertoires in COVID-19. This table comes from immunoSEQ multiplex PCR, and its TCRdb copy is limited to in-frame clones, with some not included. The sample has some 58,000 clones, around 79% seen once. The material sequenced was peripheral blood. The source of these receptors is a human donor in a cohort sampled during active COVID-19. The CDR3 runs from the conserved cysteine through the conserved F or W. A D gene is named only where the DNA matches it firmly. Rows give clone size only sometimes, using once, few, many, or a class for an expanded clone.

length: 12; V: TRBV27; J: TRBJ2-7; D: TRBD1; size: -; DNA: TGTGCCAGCAGTTCAGACAGGGCCGAGCAGTACTTC; CDR3: CASSSDRAEQYF
length: 14; V: TRBV29-1; J: TRBJ1-2; D: TRBD1; size: few; DNA: TGCAGCGTCGAGACAGGGGGCGCGTTCTATGGCTACACCTTC; CDR3: CSVETGGAFYGYTF
length: 15; V: TRBV7-9; J: TRBJ2-7; D: TRBD2; size: -; DNA: TGTGCCAGTCGGCCCGGGGGGGTTTTCCCCTACGAGCAGTACTTC; CDR3: CASRPGGVFPYEQYF
length: 13; V: TRBV12-3/TRBV12-4; J: TRBJ1-1; D: -; size: -; DNA: TGTGCCAGCGGTGAGGGATTGAACACTGAAGCTTTCTTT; CDR3: CASGEGLNTEAFF
length: 18; V: TRBV7-2; J: TRBJ1-5; D: TRBD1; size: once; DNA: TGTGCCAGCAGCCCCCGGCGGACAGGGATGGGGGGCAATCAGCCCCAGCATTTT; CDR3: CASSPRRTGMGGNQPQHF
length: 16; V: TRBV7-9; J: TRBJ1-5; D: -; size: -; DNA: TGTGCCAGCAGCTTAGGCCCAGGGTCACTCGATCAGCCCCAGCATTTT; CDR3: CASSLGPGSLDQPQHF
length: 14; V: TRBV5-4; J: TRBJ2-5; D: -; size: -; DNA: TGTGCCAGCAGTTCCCCGGGACTCCTGGAGACCCAGTACTTC; CDR3: CASSSPGLLETQYF
length: 14; V: TRBV6-5; J: TRBJ1-1; D: -; size: once; DNA: TGTGCCAGCAGTTACCAGATTTTGAACACTGAAGCTTTCTTT; CDR3: CASSYQILNTEAFF
length: 16; V: TRBV5-1; J: TRBJ1-3; D: TRBD1; size: -; DNA: TGCGCCAGCGGACAAGACAGGGCCGATACTGGAAACACCATATATTTT; CDR3: CASGQDRADTGNTIYF
length: 14; V: TRBV19; J: TRBJ2-7; D: -; size: once; DNA: TGTGCCATTCCGTTCGGGAAGAACTGCTACGAGCAGTACTTC; CDR3: CAIPFGKNCYEQYF
length: 14; V: TRBV28; J: TRBJ1-2; D: TRBD1; size: -; DNA: TGTGCCAGCAGTTTAATGGGACAGGGATACGGCTACACCTTC; CDR3: CASSLMGQGYGYTF
length: 11; V: TRBV20-1; J: TRBJ2-7; D: -; size: -; DNA: TGCAGTGCTAGCTCGGGTCACGAGCAGTACTTC; CDR3: CSASSGHEQYF
length: 15; V: TRBV6-5; J: TRBJ1-5; D: -; size: -; DNA: TGTGCCAGCAGTTACTCGATCGACAAGAATCAGCCCCAGCATTTT; CDR3: CASSYSIDKNQPQHF
length: 16; V: TRBV27; J: TRBJ1-2; D: -; size: few; DNA: TGTGCCAGCAGTTCCCTTCCTCCTACAGGGATCTATGGCTACACCTTC; CDR3: CASSSLPPTGIYGYTF
length: 14; V: TRBV4-1; J: TRBJ2-2; D: -; size: -; DNA: TGCGCCGCCATGGACACCGCGAACACCGGGGAGCTGTTTTTT; CDR3: CAAMDTANTGELFF
length: 15; V: TRBV9; J: TRBJ2-1; D: -; size: -; DNA: TGTGCCAGCAGCCTAGGGGGCGGGGGGCGCAATGAGCAGTTCTTC; CDR3: CASSLGGGGRNEQFF
length: 15; V: TRBV3-1/TRBV3-2; J: TRBJ2-7; D: TRBD2; size: -; DNA: TGTGCCAGCAGCCAATTTACTGGCGGGGGTTACGAGCAGTACTTC; CDR3: CASSQFTGGGYEQYF